The TCR beta chain described here comes from a study of blood T cell repertoires in COVID-19 (dated by TCRdb to about 2020). As for the study more broadly: Samples from collaborators originated in the United States, Italy and Spain and spanned both the acute and convalescent phases of COVID-19. The material from the prospective study consisted of cDNA or gDNA derived from T cells, B-cell-depleted T cells, or PBMCs. Deeply sampled blood TCRbeta repertoires from subjects exposed to, actively infected with, or recovered from COVID-19 were included in the dataset. The repertoires were released in a freely available public database meant as a resource for research on the immune response to SARS-CoV-2. Samples were obtained from the ongoing ImmuneRACE study (first 160 participants) and from over 1,000 subjects provided by 6 global collaborators. Sample metadata almost always included a de-identified subject ID, COVID-19 status, age in years and sex. Where available, HLA class I and class II types were obtained from metadata supplied by the sample provider rather than from assay-based typing. Overall study results and their limits: How much clinical and demographic metadata was included differed by source and by participant, and the metadata was provided uncurated.

Germline trimming: 5 bases from V, 5 bases from J; junction bases outside gene matches: 10. From the cysteine up to the phenylalanine, the CDR3 has a length of 15 residues. Of the read, only the CDR3 DNA is kept; its 45 bases are in frame from base 1. The germline V gene supplies CDR1 MNHEY and CDR2 SVGAGI. Whole blood was collected in K2EDTA tubes by collaborating institutions according to the institutions' own protocols. For TCRbeta analysis, collaborators shipped samples in one of three forms: frozen whole blood, isolated PBMCs, or DNA extracted from either of those sample types. The immunoSEQ Assay, a bias-controlled multiplex PCR, was used to amplify TCRbeta CDR3 regions from genomic DNA. The paper's processing steps were these. The number of nucleated cells in each sample was estimated by amplification of reference gene primers within the assay. To quantify the absolute abundance of each unique TCRbeta CDR3 rearrangement, sequence reads were collapsed and filtered. For each sample, productive Simpson clonality was calculated as the square root of Simpson's diversity index across productive rearrangements. The table was pulled from immuneACCESS by TCRdb, which kept in-frame rearrangements only. Such tables lose some clones; where checked, under half of the loss comes from unresolved V genes, and the rest has no known cause. D and trimming come from the DNA, and the V and J calls and clone size come from that table. Across this sample there are some 66,000 clones, with just under 90% seen only once. Of the sample, around 8.3% is held by the ten largest clones.

For this clone: The antigen this receptor binds is unknown. No quality values exist for individual bases; no much larger clone is one base distant.

Recombination joined TRBV6-5 with TRBJ2-5; 8 central nucleotides agree with TRBD1. The TCR comes from a human donor with active COVID-19. The donor label of this sample is uncertain. Sequencing was done on a sample of peripheral blood. DNA sequence: TGTGCCAGCAGTCCCACTACAGGGGGAAGGGAGACCCAGTACTTC. It translates as CASSPTTGGRETQYF.